This entry lists 24 T cell receptor beta chains sequenced from one sample in a study of patients and donors after allogeneic stem cell transplantation. TCRdb reprocessed the RT-PCR reads with MiXCR, giving one entry per CDR3 protein. The sample shows approximately 160,000 distinct CDR3 sequences, 24% of them seen only once. Sequencing was done on a sample of blood, either unsorted or a sorted T cell fraction (not recorded which). Source of these receptors: a human donor who was either an allogeneic HSCT recipient or a stem cell or donor lymphocyte infusion donor (not recorded which). It is not recorded whose cells these are; they may come from a transplant donor.

This clonotype appeared a few times. The rearrangement joins TRBV6-6 to TRBJ2-7; the D call may be TRBD1 or TRBD2 (7 bases each). Looked up from germline, CDR1 is MNHNY and CDR2 is SVGAGI (reference sequence). The CDR3 contains 13 residues. V was pared by 2 bases and J by 10 bases, with 15 bases between. The CDR3 DNA follows: TGTGCCAGCAGTTACCTCCGGGGGGACAGACAGTACTTC. It yields the protein CASSYLRGDRQYF.

A few counts support this clonotype. V gene TRBV29-1 combines with J gene TRBJ2-4; 8 bases are shared with TRBD1. The CDR3 runs 15 residues. Losses at the gene ends were 6 bases for V and 6 bases for J; bases not matched to a gene: 13. The germline gives CDR1 SQVTM, CDR2 ANQGSEA. The CDR3 loop reads CSVTDSRGRRNIQYF. The CDR3 DNA is TGCAGCGTGACAGACTCCAGGGGGCGAAGAAACATTCAGTACTTC.

This clonotype was observed a handful of times. The chain uses TRBV7-2 and TRBJ1-5; 10 bases agree with TRBD1. This CDR3 spans 14 amino acids. Losses at the gene ends were 3 bases for V and 6 bases for J; bases not matched to a gene: 2. Per germline, CDR1 SGHTA and CDR2 FQGNSA. CDR3 nucleotide sequence: TGTGCCAGCAGCTTTCGGACAGGGGGTCAGCCCCAGCATTTT. It yields the protein CASSFRTGGQPQHF.

The chain employs TRBV5-1 and TRBJ2-3; no firm D call. The CDR3 has 14 residues. Germline V gene lookup returns CDR1 SGHRS and CDR2 YFSETQ. The V end lost 2 bases, the J end lost 1 base, and 8 bases lay between the germline ends. CDR3 amino acids: CASSLTKGTDTQYF. The DNA of the CDR3 is TGCGCCAGCAGCTTAACAAAAGGCACAGATACGCAGTATTTT.

The rearrangement links TRBV25-1 to TRBJ2-1; D ambiguous. Germline loops: CDR1 MGHDK, CDR2 SYGVNS. Trimming left V 6 bases short and J 6 bases short, with 9 bases between. CDR3 length: 12 amino acids. CDR3 bases: TGTGCCAGCAGCTCCAATTTCAATGAGCAGTTCTTC. This encodes CASSSNFNEQFF.

The chain is built from TRBV12-3 or TRBV12-4 and TRBJ1-5; D may be TRBD1 (6 bases). This CDR3 region has 12 residues. V was clipped by 7 bases and J by 7 bases, with 11 bases between them. The chain's CDR3 is CASKRGSQPQHF. CDR3 sequence (DNA): TGTGCCAGCAAGAGGGGGTCCCAGCCCCAGCATTTT.

The V and J genes are TRBV3-1 and TRBJ1-1; the D is unclear. This CDR3 contains 14 residues. Germline values: CDR1 LGHDT, CDR2 YNNKEL (reference sequence). V shed 4 bases and J shed 0 bases, with 9 bases lying between them. This CDR3 reads CASSRNLMNTEAFF. The CDR3 DNA sequence: TGTGCCAGCAGCCGAAACCTTATGAACACTGAAGCTTTCTTT. Based on the CDR3 plus reference TRBV3-1 and TRBJ1-1, the full variable domain is DTAVSQTPKYLVTQMGNDKSIKCEQNLGHDTMYWYKQDSKKFLKIMFSYNNKELIINETVPNRFSPKSPDKAHLNLHINSLELGDSAVYFCASSRNLMNTEAFFGQGTRLTVV.

V usage is TRBV12-3 or TRBV12-4 and J usage is TRBJ1-1; D call uncertain. V was cut by 2 bases and J by 3 bases, with 7 bases left in between. CDR3 length equals 13 residues. CDR3 residues: CASSLYGDTEAFF. CDR3 sequence (DNA): TGTGCCAGCAGTTTATATGGGGACACTGAAGCTTTCTTT.

V is TRBV10-3 and J is TRBJ2-7; the D gene could be TRBD1 or TRBD2 (5 bases each). V gave up 8 bases and J gave up 0 bases, with 17 bases separating them. CDR1 is ENHRY and CDR2 is SYGVKD in the germline V gene. This CDR3 has 15 amino acids. The DNA for the CDR3 is TGTGCCATCGCCCCCAACCGGGACCACTCCTACGAGCAGTACTTC. Encoded protein: CAIAPNRDHSYEQYF.

This rearrangement joins TRBV10-3 to TRBJ2-7; no clear D gene. The CDR3 covers 11 residues. Germline CDR1 is ENHRY and CDR2 is SYGVKD. Trimming shortened V by 9 bases and J by 6 bases, and 12 bases separated the two germline ends. For the CDR3, the DNA is TGTGCCATAAGAACCCCCCCCGAGCAGTACTTC. It encodes CAIRTPPEQYF.

This clonotype was seen ten or more times. This chain connects TRBV20-1 to TRBJ1-2; a possible D gene is TRBD1 (5 bases). The CDR3 covers 16 residues. Trimming pared 0 bases from V and 0 bases from J, leaving 14 bases between. Per germline, CDR1 DFQATT and CDR2 SNEGSKA (reference sequence). The CDR3, as DNA: TGCAGTGCTAGAGATCTAGAGGGGATCCCTAACTATGGCTACACCTTC. This encodes CSARDLEGIPNYGYTF.

This clonotype was seen a handful of times. The chain couples TRBV7-2 to TRBJ1-2, with D possibly TRBD1 on 5 matching bases. The CDR3 spans 16 residues. Germline V gives CDR1 SGHTA, CDR2 FQGNSA. V lost 1 base to trimming and J lost 8 bases, with 20 bases between them. The CDR3 nucleotides read TGTGCCAGCAGCTTAGGCCCGGCGGGGCGGCTCGACGGCTACACCTTC. It translates to CASSLGPAGRLDGYTF.

This clonotype has at least ten counts. The rearrangement joins TRBV29-1 to TRBJ1-2, with a possible D match to TRBD1 (5 bases). This CDR3 is 10 amino acids long. Germline CDR1 is SQVTM and CDR2 is ANQGSEA. Here the CDR3 reads CKTSGDGYTF. In DNA, the CDR3 is TGCAAAACCTCGGGGGATGGCTACACCTTC. The complete variable domain, with remaining parts taken from reference TRBV29-1 and TRBJ1-2, reads SAVISQKPSRDICQRGTSLTIQCQVDSQVTMMFWYRQQPGQSLTLIATANQGSEATYESGFVIDKFPISRPNLTFSTLTVSNMSPEDSSIYLCKTSGDGYTFGSGTRLTVV.

The chain recombines TRBV7-9 with TRBJ1-2; TRBD1 matches at 7 bases. CDR3 length: 13 residues. Trimming took 6 bases from V and 6 from J; bases not matched to a gene: 7. Looked up from germline, CDR1 is SEHNR and CDR2 is FQNEAQ (reference sequence). CDR3 in DNA: TGTGCCAGCAGATTTGACAGGGATAATGGCTACACCTTC. Residues: CASRFDRDNGYTF.

This sequence joins TRBV15 and TRBJ1-6; D is unresolved. V lost 6 bases and J 8 bases, leaving 11 bases between the germline ends. The CDR3 has 13 residues. CDR1 and CDR2 from the germline V gene are LNHNV and YYDKDF (reference sequence). In nucleotides, the CDR3 is TGTGCCACCAGTGTCCCGGAATATTCACCCCTCCACTTT. Protein: CATSVPEYSPLHF.

In this sample, this clonotype turned up once. The V and J genes are TRBV5-1 and TRBJ2-6; unclear D gene. V dropped 4 bases and J dropped 0 bases, with 5 bases sitting between them. This CDR3 contains 14 residues. Germline V gene sequence: CDR1 SGHRS, CDR2 YFSETQ. In nucleotides, the CDR3 is TGCGCCAGCAGCACCTACTCTGGGGCCAACGTCCTGACTTTC. It yields the protein CASSTYSGANVLTF.

The rearrangement links TRBV6-2 or TRBV6-3 to TRBJ2-2; 7 bases fit TRBD2. The length of the CDR3 is 15 residues. Per the germline V gene, CDR1 is MNHEY and CDR2 is SVGEGT. With 10 bases clipped from V and 1 base from J, the junction kept 9 bases outside the gene matches. The CDR3 DNA reads as TGTGCCACGTCGGCCGGGACTATGAACACCGGGGAGCTGTTTTTT. As protein: CATSAGTMNTGELFF.

V gene TRBV20-1 combines with J gene TRBJ1-6; 7 bases line up with TRBD1. Germline CDR1 is DFQATT and CDR2 is SNEGSKA (reference sequence). This CDR3 has 20 amino acids. Trimming removed 3 bases from V and 7 bases from J; junction bases left unmatched: 24. CDR3 sequence (DNA): TGCAGTGCTAGTCCCGGTTTTATAAAGACAGGGCCAAAAGGGAATTCACCCCTCCACTTT. It yields the protein CSASPGFIKTGPKGNSPLHF.

V is TRBV9 and J is TRBJ1-2; no firm D call. The V end was cut by 0 bases, the J end by 5 bases, with 5 bases between. The CDR3 has 12 residues. Germline loops: CDR1 SGDLS, CDR2 YYNGEE. The CDR3 region is CASSVEDYGYTF. In DNA, the CDR3 is TGTGCCAGCAGCGTAGAGGATTATGGCTACACCTTC.

The V gene is TRBV5-1, the J gene TRBJ1-3, with D perhaps matching TRBD1 (6 bases). Trimming pared 2 bases from V and 4 bases from J, leaving 13 bases between. Germline CDR1 reads SGHRS; CDR2 reads YFSETQ. The CDR3 is 15 amino acids. The CDR3 nucleotides read TGCGCCAGCAGCTTCAGGGGAGAATCCGGAAACACCATATATTTT. It encodes CASSFRGESGNTIYF.

The V call is TRBV29-1, the J call TRBJ2-3; 7 bases fit TRBD1. Germline V gene data show CDR1 as SQVTM and CDR2 as ANQGSEA. The CDR3 loop spans 14 amino acids. The junction had 7 bases not matched to a gene; V was cut back by 5 bases and J by 2 bases. The CDR3 DNA follows: TGCAGCGTTCCGGGACAGTGGACCACAGATACGCAGTATTTT. It encodes CSVPGQWTTDTQYF.

The table lists this clonotype with a few counts. The chain couples TRBV24-1 to TRBJ1-4; no clear D gene. In germline, CDR1 is KGHDR, CDR2 SFDVKD. Trimming removed 5 bases from V and 3 bases from J, with 6 bases in between. This CDR3 spans 13 amino acids. The CDR3 loop reads CATSGAANEKLFF. Here the CDR3 DNA reads TGTGCCACCAGTGGAGCGGCTAATGAAAAACTGTTTTTT.

This clonotype was counted a few times. The chain is built from TRBV3-1 and TRBJ1-6; D is unclear. CDR3 length: 13 residues. Germline V lookup: CDR1 LGHDT, CDR2 YNNKEL (reference sequence). V was clipped by 2 bases and J by 7 bases, with 6 bases between them. CDR3 in amino acids: CASSQSVNSPLHF. The CDR3 nucleotides are TGTGCCAGCAGCCAATCTGTGAATTCACCCCTCCACTTT.

The chain employs TRBV9 and TRBJ1-2; 7 bases map to TRBD1. V was clipped by 4 bases and J by 4 bases; unmatched bases: 7. The CDR3 contains 14 residues. The germline V gene encodes CDR1 SGDLS and CDR2 YYNGEE. CDR3 loop: CASSPRQGIYGYTF. In DNA, the CDR3 is TGTGCCAGCAGCCCACGACAGGGAATCTATGGCTACACCTTC. The full variable domain, in which reference TRBV9 and TRBJ1-2 provide the parts outside the CDR3, is DSGVTQTPKHLITATGQRVTLRCSPRSGDLSVYWYQQSLDQGLQFLIQYYNGEERAKGNILERFSAQQFPDLHSELNLSSLELGDSALYFCASSPRQGIYGYTFGSGTRLTVV.